This entry describes one TCR beta chain. These data belong to a study of T cell changes during pregnancy in multiple sclerosis. Trimming cost V 4 bases and J 5 bases, with 7 bases left between them. Looked up from germline, CDR1 is SGDLS and CDR2 is YYNGEE. This CDR3 contains 12 residues. Produced via immunoSEQ multiplex PCR; TCRdb's table is partial and in-frame only. The profile shows roughly 80,000 clones, just over 90% of them singletons. The clonotype was recovered from a female donor with multiple sclerosis, enrolled in a pregnancy study. The chain couples TRBV9 to TRBJ2-1; no firm D call. The starting material was peripheral blood, obtained before pregnancy. For the CDR3, the DNA is TGTGCCAGCAGCCCCGAGGACAATGAGCAGTTCTTC. Translated, it gives CASSPEDNEQFF.